This TCR beta chain was documented in a study of cytomegalovirus exposure and HLA in healthy donors. The V gene lost 5 bases and the J gene lost 10 bases, with 15 bases spanning the gap. Germline V gives CDR1 MNHEY, CDR2 SVGAGI. This CDR3 is built from 13 residues. PCR was performed using 60 Vbeta and 13 Jbeta primers. The repertoire was sequenced with immunoSEQ multiplex PCR; TCRdb's copy has only in-frame clones and lacks some. The table records about 120,000 clones, about 80% of them present only once. Sequencing used PBMCs. This TCR was recovered from a man between 60 and 70 years old in good health and CMV-seropositive. The chain couples TRBV6-5 to TRBJ1-5; maybe TRBD1 (6 bases). This CDR3 is CASSERDNGPQHF. The CDR3 DNA reads TGTGCCAGCAGTGAAAGGGACAACGGACCCCAGCATTTT.